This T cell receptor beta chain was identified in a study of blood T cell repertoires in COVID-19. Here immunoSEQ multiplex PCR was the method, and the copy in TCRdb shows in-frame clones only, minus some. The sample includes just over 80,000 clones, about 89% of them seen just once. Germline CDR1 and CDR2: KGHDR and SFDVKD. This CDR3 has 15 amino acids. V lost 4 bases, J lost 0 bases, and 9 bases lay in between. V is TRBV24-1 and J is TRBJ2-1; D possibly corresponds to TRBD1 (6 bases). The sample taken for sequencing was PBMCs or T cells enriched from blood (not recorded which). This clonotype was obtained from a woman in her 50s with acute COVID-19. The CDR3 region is CATSEAGVSYNEQFF. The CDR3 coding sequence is TGTGCCACCAGTGAGGCAGGGGTCTCCTACAATGAGCAGTTCTTC.